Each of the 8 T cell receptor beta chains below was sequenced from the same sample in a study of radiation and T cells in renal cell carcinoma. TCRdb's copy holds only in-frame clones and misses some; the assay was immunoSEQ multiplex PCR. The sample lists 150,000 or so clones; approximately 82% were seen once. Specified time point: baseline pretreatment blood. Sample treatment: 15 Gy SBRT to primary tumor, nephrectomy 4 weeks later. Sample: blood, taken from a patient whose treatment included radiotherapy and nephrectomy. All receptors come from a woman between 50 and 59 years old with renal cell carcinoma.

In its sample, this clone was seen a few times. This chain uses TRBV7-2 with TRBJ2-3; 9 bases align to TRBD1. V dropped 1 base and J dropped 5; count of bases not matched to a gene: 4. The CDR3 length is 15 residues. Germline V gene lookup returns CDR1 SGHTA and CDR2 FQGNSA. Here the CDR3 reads CASSLERTGVDTQYF. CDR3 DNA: TGTGCCAGCAGCTTAGAGAGGACAGGGGTAGATACGCAGTATTTT.

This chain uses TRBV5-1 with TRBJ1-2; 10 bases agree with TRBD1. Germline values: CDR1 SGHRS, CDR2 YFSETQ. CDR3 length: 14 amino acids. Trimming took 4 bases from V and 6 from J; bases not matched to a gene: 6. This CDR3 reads CASSPGQGGHGYTF. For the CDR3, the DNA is TGCGCCAGCAGCCCCGGACAGGGGGGGCATGGCTACACCTTC.

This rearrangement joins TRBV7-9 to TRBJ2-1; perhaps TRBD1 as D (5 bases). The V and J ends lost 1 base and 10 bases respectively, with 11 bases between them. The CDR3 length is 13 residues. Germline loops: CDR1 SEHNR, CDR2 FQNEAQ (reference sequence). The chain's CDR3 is CASSLVQGGEQFF. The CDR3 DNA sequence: TGTGCCAGCAGCTTAGTGCAGGGTGGGGAGCAGTTCTTC.

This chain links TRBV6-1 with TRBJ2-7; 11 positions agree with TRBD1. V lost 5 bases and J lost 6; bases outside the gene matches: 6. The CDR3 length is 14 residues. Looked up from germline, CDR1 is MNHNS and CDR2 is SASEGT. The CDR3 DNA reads TGTGCCAGCAGTACCTCCGGGACAGGGGGCGAGCAGTACTTC. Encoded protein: CASSTSGTGGEQYF.

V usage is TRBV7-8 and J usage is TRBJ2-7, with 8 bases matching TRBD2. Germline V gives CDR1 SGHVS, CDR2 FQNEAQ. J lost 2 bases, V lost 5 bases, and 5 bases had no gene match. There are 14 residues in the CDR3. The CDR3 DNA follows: TGTGCCAGCAGCCGGGGGGGGGTCCCCTACGAGCAGTACTTC. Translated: CASSRGGVPYEQYF.

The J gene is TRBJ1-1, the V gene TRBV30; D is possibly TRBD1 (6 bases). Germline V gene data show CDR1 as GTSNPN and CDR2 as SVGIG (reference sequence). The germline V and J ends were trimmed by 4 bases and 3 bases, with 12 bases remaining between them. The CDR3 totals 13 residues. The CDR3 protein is CAWTGAGDTEAFF. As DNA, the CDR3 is TGTGCCTGGACAGGGGCGGGGGACACTGAAGCTTTCTTT.

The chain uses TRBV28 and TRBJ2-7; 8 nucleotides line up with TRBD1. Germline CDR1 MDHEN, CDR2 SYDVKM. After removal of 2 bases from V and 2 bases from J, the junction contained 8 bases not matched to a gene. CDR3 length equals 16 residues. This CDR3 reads CASSLAGGISTYEQYF. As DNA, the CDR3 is TGTGCCAGCAGTTTAGCAGGGGGCATTAGTACCTACGAGCAGTACTTC.

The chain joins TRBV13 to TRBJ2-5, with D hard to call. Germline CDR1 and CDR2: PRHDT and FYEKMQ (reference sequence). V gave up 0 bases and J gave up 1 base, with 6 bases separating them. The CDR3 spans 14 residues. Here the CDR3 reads CASSLGTRQETQYF. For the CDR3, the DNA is TGTGCCAGCAGCTTAGGGACTCGCCAAGAGACCCAGTACTTC.